A selection of T cell receptor beta chains follows, all from one sample in a study of cytomegalovirus exposure and HLA in healthy donors. This table comes from immunoSEQ multiplex PCR, and its TCRdb copy is limited to in-frame clones, with some not included. The repertoire holds about 120,000 clones, with roughly 82% as singletons. The sequenced material came from PBMCs. The source of these receptors is a man aged 18-30 years in good health and CMV-seropositive. Each CDR3 is given with its conserved first and last residue. The D gene is left open where the match is weak. Clone size is shown for a subset of rows, as once, few, many or a class of expanded clone.

len	v_gene	abundance	d_gene	j_gene	CDR3nt	CDR3aa
19	TRBV9	.	.	TRBJ2-6	TGTGCCAGCAGCCCTGTTTTTGGGGGCCCCAACTCTGGGGCCAACGTCCTGACTTTC	CASSPVFGGPNSGANVLTF
14	TRBV6-1	.	TRBD1	TRBJ2-1	TGTGCCAGCAGCGGACAGGCGGAGATAGATGAGCAGTTCTTC	CASSGQAEIDEQFF
16	TRBV5-1	.	TRBD1	TRBJ2-2	TGCGCCAGCAGCTCAAACGGACAGGGGAACACCGGGGAGCTGTTTTTT	CASSSNGQGNTGELFF
14	TRBV6-6	.	TRBD1	TRBJ2-7	TGTGCCAGCAGTTCTGACAGGGGACACTACGAGCAGTACTTC	CASSSDRGHYEQYF
12	TRBV5-6	.	.	TRBJ2-1	TGTGCCAGCAGCTCCACTACTTTTGAGCAGTTCTTC	CASSSTTFEQFF
13	TRBV7-6	.	TRBD1	TRBJ1-1	TGTGCCAGCAGCTGGACAGGGAGGACTGAAGCTTTCTTT	CASSWTGRTEAFF
18	TRBV7-9	.	TRBD2	TRBJ2-7	TGTGCCAGCAGCTCCCCTGGGACTAGCGGGGGGGCCCCTTACGAGCAGTACTTC	CASSSPGTSGGAPYEQYF
15	TRBV6-1	.	TRBD1	TRBJ2-5	TGTGCCAGCAGTGCGAGGGACAGCCGCCAAGAGACCCAGTACTTC	CASSARDSRQETQYF
17	TRBV5-1	.	.	TRBJ2-3	TGCGCCAGCAGCTTGGAAGGGACACTCCCCTTGACAGATACGCAGTATTTT	CASSLEGTLPLTDTQYF
15	TRBV4-1	once	.	TRBJ2-4	TGCGCCAGCAGCTTTCAACCGGGACTGGCGGACATTCAGTACTTC	CASSFQPGLADIQYF